This T cell receptor (beta chain) was identified in a study of cytomegalovirus exposure and HLA in healthy donors. Study background: Most donors, around 81% of over 350 genotyped, fell in the Caucasian-associated ancestry cluster. Study-wide points: Presence/absence analyses took donor sequencing depth as roughly uniform.

The primer mix had 60 Vbeta and 13 Jbeta primers. The method was immunoSEQ multiplex PCR; TCRdb's version includes in-frame clones alone and lacks a portion of them. The sample records some 150,000 clones, roughly 80% being singletons. The donors, nominally healthy at sampling, likely had unrecorded immune exposures. The germline gives CDR1 SGHRS, CDR2 YFSETQ. With 5 bases removed from V and 1 base from J, the gap between germline ends came to 12 bases. CDR3 size: 15 residues. A remark on this clone: The antigen remains unidentified.

The source is a woman in her 30s in good health and CMV-seropositive. The rearrangement links TRBV5-1 to TRBJ2-2; no reliable D call. The source material was PBMCs. As DNA, the CDR3 is TGCGCCAGCAGAACGGGTCAGTTGAACACCGGGGAGCTGTTTTTT. Protein sequence: CASRTGQLNTGELFF. The variable domain in full, with the rest retrieved from reference TRBV5-1 and TRBJ2-2, is KAGVTQTPRYLIKTRGQQVTLSCSPISGHRSVSWYQQTPGQGLQFLFEYFSETQRNKGNFPGRFSGRQFSNSRSEMNVSTLELGDSALYLCASRTGQLNTGELFFGEGSRLTVL.